This T cell receptor beta chain was obtained from a study of PD-1 blockade in classical Hodgkin lymphoma. Study-level background: It was nivolumab at 3 mg/kg, given intravenously every 2 weeks, that patients received. General study points: By C4D1, CD4+ diversity increased significantly, especially in complete responders. Reported baseline diversity: healthy donors highest, relapsed/refractory patients lowest. The study found complete responders had baseline diversity similar to newly diagnosed patients.

Relapse after autologous stem cell transplantation occurred in every patient, and brentuximab vedotin exposure varied. Some clones are missing from TCRdb's copy, which holds only in-frame ones; the method was immunoSEQ multiplex PCR. The table lists 20,000 or so clones, approximately 84% of them singletons. The germline CDR1 and CDR2 sequences are SGHTS and YDEGEE. The CDR3 runs 12 residues. Trimming shortened V by 4 bases and J by 6 bases, and 11 bases separated the two germline ends. This clone was detected only a few times. Its antigen is not known. The receptor was isolated from a human donor with classical Hodgkin lymphoma. The source was peripheral blood mononuclear cells (PBMCs), collected at baseline. The V call is TRBV5-8, the J call TRBJ2-7; D possibly corresponds to TRBD1 (6 bases). The CDR3 protein is CASSPGTSEQYF. The CDR3 DNA sequence: TGTGCCAGCAGCCCAGGGACAAGCGAGCAGTACTTC.